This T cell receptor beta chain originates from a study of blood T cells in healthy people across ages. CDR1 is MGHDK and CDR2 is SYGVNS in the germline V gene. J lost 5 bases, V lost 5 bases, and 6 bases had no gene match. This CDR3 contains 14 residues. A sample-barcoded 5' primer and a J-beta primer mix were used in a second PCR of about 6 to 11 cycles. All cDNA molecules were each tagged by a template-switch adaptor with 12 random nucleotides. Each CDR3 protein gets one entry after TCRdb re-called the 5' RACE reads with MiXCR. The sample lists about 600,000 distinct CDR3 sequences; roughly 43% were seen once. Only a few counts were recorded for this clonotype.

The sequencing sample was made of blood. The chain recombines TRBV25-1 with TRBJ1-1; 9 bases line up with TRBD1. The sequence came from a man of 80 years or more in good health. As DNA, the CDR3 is TGTGCCAGCAGTCCCAGACAGGGGGAGACTGAAGCTTTCTTT. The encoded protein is CASSPRQGETEAFF.